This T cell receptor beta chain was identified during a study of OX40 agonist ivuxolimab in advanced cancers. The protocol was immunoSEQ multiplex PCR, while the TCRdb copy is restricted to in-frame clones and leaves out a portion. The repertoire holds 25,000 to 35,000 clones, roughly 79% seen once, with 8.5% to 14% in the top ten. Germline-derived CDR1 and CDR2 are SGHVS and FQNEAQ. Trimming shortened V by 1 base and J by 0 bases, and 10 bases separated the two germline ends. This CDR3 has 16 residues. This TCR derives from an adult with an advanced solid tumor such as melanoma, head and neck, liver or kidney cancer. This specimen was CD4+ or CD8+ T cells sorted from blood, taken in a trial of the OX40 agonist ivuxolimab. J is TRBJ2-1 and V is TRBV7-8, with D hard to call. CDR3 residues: CASSLVGSASYNEQFF. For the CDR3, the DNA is TGTGCCAGCAGCTTAGTAGGAAGCGCCTCCTACAATGAGCAGTTCTTC.